This entry describes one T cell receptor beta chain. The antigen this receptor binds is unknown. The cohort comprised 670 or so healthy bone marrow donors. At the time of sampling, every cohort member was nominally healthy, though immune exposures that went unrecorded were likely present. The donor tested CMV seropositive and was one of the 289 seropositive cohort members. A peripheral blood sample was provided by each donor, and peripheral blood mononuclear cells were used for TCR beta sequencing. Genomic DNA was extracted from the blood cell samples with the Qiagen DNeasy Blood Extraction Kit. The receptor library was made with the immunoSEQ multiplex PCR assay. For the multiplex PCR, a mixture combining 60 forward primers for TCR Vbeta segments and 13 reverse primers for TCR Jbeta segments was used. Amplification of the CDR3 region of rearranged TCR beta genes was performed with a multiplex PCR assay on genomic DNA. The Illumina HiSeq System was used to sequence the amplified TCR beta libraries as 87-base-pair reads. In the original analysis: A later analysis counted 75 million to 100 million unique TCR beta chains across the roughly 700 repertoires, and 10 million to 12 million of these chains were shared by at least two donors. Raw reads were error-corrected and collapsed into unique sequences with a nearest-neighbor algorithm that merged closely related sequences to remove PCR and sequencing errors. CDR3 sequences were aligned to IMGT reference sequences to assign V, D and J gene segments. For a sequence to be retained, a match of at least six nucleotides to both a V gene segment and a J gene segment was required. Rearrangements were called productive when the CDR3 lacked stop codons and stayed in frame with V and J; all others were non-productive. CDR3 was defined by IMGT convention, running from the second conserved V-encoded cysteine to the conserved J-encoded phenylalanine. The earlier analysis of about 620 of the donors excluded sequences that lacked an unambiguous match to a single V gene segment. An earlier analysis of around 600 of the donors classified V segments as functional when productive rearrangements were above 56.7% and as segregating when the standard deviation between donors was above 5%. A statistical classification framework was built for diagnosing cytomegalovirus status from the catalog of TCR beta chain sequences. V and J gene assignment, in a later analysis, came from comparing TCR nucleotide sequences with IMGT/GENE-DB human TR gene sequences. A later analysis assigned CDR3 sequences and most-parsimonious VDJ recombination scenarios with the TCRdist pipeline. In a later analysis, each TCR beta chain was defined by its CDR3 amino acid sequence together with its V-gene family, and reads without a unique V-gene family were excluded. A later analysis removed roughly 590 highly shared, low-generation-probability nucleotide sequences to deal with suspected cross-contamination and a sequencing artifact. In a later analysis, a clonal expansion index was calculated for each public chain from normalized within-repertoire ranks of inferred template counts. Generation probabilities in a later analysis came from a VDJ recombination model fitted to out-of-frame rearrangements, and those results were checked against IGoR. In a later analysis, TCR-TCR, TCR-HLA and TCR-CMV co-occurrence was scored with hypergeometric tests, and a repertoire-size bias correction was applied to TCR pairs. To estimate false discovery rates, a later analysis permuted the HLA or CMV assignments 20 times. In a later analysis, co-occurring TCRs were grouped with DBSCAN, and TCRdist sequence similarity was added when clustering was performed within HLA-allele-positive subsets. Repertoires with fewer than 30,000 or more than 120,000 public chains, plus five repertoires with anomalous nucleotide sharing, were excluded from co-occurrence clustering. The clones in this table, taken by TCRdb from immuneACCESS, are in-frame only. Not every clone is retained; where verified, under half of the shortfall comes from an unresolved V gene, and the cause of the rest is unknown. V, J and clone size are those of that table, while D and trimming were read from the DNA. The sample table records about 120,000 clones. Of the sample, around 1.6% falls within the top ten clones.

Sequences GTSNPN (CDR1) and SVGIG (CDR2) are obtained from the germline V gene (reference sequence). The junction shows trimming of 0 bases on V and 1 base on J, and the gene matches do not reach 10 bases of it. From the cysteine up to the phenylalanine, the CDR3 has a length of 18 residues. Only the CDR3 DNA stays, 54 bases, in frame from base 1. The record originates from a study of cytomegalovirus exposure and HLA in healthy donors (dated by TCRdb to 2016 to 2017). General notes on the study: According to an earlier analysis of several hundred of the donors, some 170 million T cells yielded over 100 million unique TCR beta sequences and 276 Gb of sequence data. Genome-wide SNP genotypes for about 65% of the roughly 700 donors were used in a later genetic analysis, which treated that subset as a discovery cohort. An earlier analysis of about 600 of the donors used high-throughput TCR beta sequencing to judge whether each TCR beta V gene segment behaved as functional or pseudogenic. Donor age, sex, ethnicity and CMV serostatus were compiled alongside the repertoire data. HLA typing covered class I and class II loci at four-digit resolution. The study was designed to test whether signatures of past pathogen exposure could be identified by cataloging public T cell receptors. On average, around 230,000 unique TCR beta nucleotide sequences were sequenced per donor among about 400 genotyped donors of the cohort, with roughly 18% of those sequences being non-productive. The study combined high-throughput TCR immunosequencing, statistical association of individual TCRs with disease status, and machine learning to predict cytomegalovirus infection status. Among the roughly 400 genotyped donors, around 81% belonged to the genetic ancestry cluster associated with self-reported Caucasian donors. Using immunosequencing, the study profiled T cell repertoires from fewer than 850 subjects and related those repertoires to cytomegalovirus serostatus. About five DR-DQ haplotypes were handled as single units for association and clustering because linkage in the cohort was strong. Every repertoire in the discovery cohort had been generated on one and the same sequencing platform. Rather than drawing on any new phenotypic data, the later analysis identified candidate immune exposures from TCR beta sequences and the way those sequences occurred across donors. Typing coverage differed by locus: A, B, C, DRB1 and DQB1 were typed in roughly 629-640 donors, DQA1 in 522, DPA1 in roughly 590, and DPB1 in 400 to 490. An early release covering around 630 HLA-typed donors comprised about 320 gigabases of sequencing data and 65 million to 100 million unique TCR sequences. A later analysis re-analyzed previously published TCR beta repertoires from about 600 donors and added high-resolution HLA genotyping to study TCR occurrence patterns. Along with the approximately 620-subject first cohort, a separate validation cohort of approximately 110 different subjects was used. The research as a whole found: According to the authors, the approach could potentially be generalized to other disease states and immunological phenotypes. A later analysis reported that several top co-occurrence clusters appeared linked to parvovirus B19, influenza, CMV and Epstein-Barr virus. Roughly uniform sequencing depth across donors was assumed in presence/absence analyses, although this assumption may not hold. Compared with the roughly 670-donor mean, donors in an Asian-associated ancestry cluster had fewer N-insertions in productive TCRs, according to a later genetic analysis. Because HLA typing was missing for some donors at each locus, association tests included only the typed subset. Correlated functional status among segregating V segments might be attributable to linkage disequilibrium, but an unknown experimental factor could not be ruled out. In a later analysis, most CMV-associated TCR beta chains were found to appear HLA-restricted, with HLA associations seemingly driven largely by CMV exposure. A later analysis found that TCR association rates varied across HLA loci, with DRB1 alleles showing the most associated TCRs and HLA-C alleles the fewest. Because counts were too low, roughly 17 rarely observed V segments, including chromosome 9 orphons, were left out of the earlier analysis of some 600 of the donors. In the study, roughly 160 TCR beta chains were listed as associated with cytomegalovirus. A later genetic analysis associated a missense DCLRE1C variant with V-gene and J-gene trimming of TCR beta chains, and an independent cohort replicated the association. Immune exposure information for the cohort was limited to CMV serostatus. When HLA alleles, especially DR and DQ, strongly co-occurred, attributing TCR associations to individual alleles was difficult. Three of the identified cytomegalovirus-associated TCR beta chains were confirmed in vitro to be specific for cytomegalovirus antigens. The 87-base-pair reads could not distinguish some IMGT-functional V segments, including TRBV6-2 and TRBV6-3, so those segments were excluded. In an earlier analysis of 450 to 750 of the donors, most TCR beta V segments appeared in productive rearrangements about 87% or about 30% of the time, broadly matching IMGT annotations. At a false discovery rate of 0.05, a later analysis linked about 16,000 TCR beta sequences to specific HLA alleles. The sequencing pipeline was judged likely to have produced a cluster of highly shared sequence variants as a technical artifact. A further reported finding was that TCR beta sequences accurately predicted the HLA-A and HLA-B alleles for most subjects in the first cohort. Across donors, most TCR sequences were observed very rarely, whereas some public TCRs were present in many individuals. The classifier was reported to diagnose cytomegalovirus status with high specificity and sensitivity in both the original cohort and the validation cohort. This cohort had only TCR beta chains sequenced, and the lack of alpha or paired-chain data limited which features could be detected. Compared with equally common non-associated chains, HLA-associated TCR beta chains in a later analysis were more clonally expanded and had lower generation probabilities.

Sequencing input: PBMCs. The rearranged chain carries TRBV30 and TRBJ2-5, and 11 junctional nucleotides match TRBD2. The TCR sequence derives from a woman aged 40 to 50 in good health and CMV-seropositive. The CDR3 reads CAWSVGVAGGWVQETQYF. At the DNA level, the sequence is TGTGCCTGGAGTGTAGGGGTAGCGGGAGGGTGGGTCCAAGAGACCCAGTACTTC. Extended through the reference TRBV30 and TRBJ2-5 proteins, this CDR3 yields the full variable domain: SQTIHQWPATLVQPVGSPLSLECTVEGTSNPNLYWYRQAAGRGLQLLFYSVGIGQISSEVPQNLSASRPQDRQFILSSKKLLLSDSGFYLCAWSVGVAGGWVQETQYFGPGTRLLVL.